This T cell receptor (beta chain) emerged from a study of blood T cell repertoires in COVID-19. About the study: Samples representing acute and convalescent COVID-19 were sourced from the United States, Italy and Spain. T cells, B-cell-depleted T cells, or PBMCs supplied cDNA or gDNA.

The V gene's germline CDR1 is ENHRY and CDR2 SYGVKD. This CDR3 contains 14 residues. The ends were cut back, 10 bases at V and 0 bases at J, with 13 bases in the middle. Original processing methods: The authors estimated nucleated cell counts from reference gene primer amplification. Repertoires were generated with immunoSEQ multiplex PCR, while TCRdb's copy carries only in-frame clones and drops some. For V, J and clone size, that table is used; D and trimming come from the DNA. The data contain about 250,000 clones, about 85% of them seen just once; the ten biggest clones take up approximately 3.3%.

J is TRBJ1-5 and V is TRBV10-3; maybe TRBD1 (5 bases). The receptor's source is a man aged 18 to 30 with active or convalescent COVID-19. The material sequenced was peripheral blood. The DNA for the CDR3 is TGTGCCAGCGGGACGGTACATAGCAATCAGCCCCAGCATTTT. Its translation: CASGTVHSNQPQHF.